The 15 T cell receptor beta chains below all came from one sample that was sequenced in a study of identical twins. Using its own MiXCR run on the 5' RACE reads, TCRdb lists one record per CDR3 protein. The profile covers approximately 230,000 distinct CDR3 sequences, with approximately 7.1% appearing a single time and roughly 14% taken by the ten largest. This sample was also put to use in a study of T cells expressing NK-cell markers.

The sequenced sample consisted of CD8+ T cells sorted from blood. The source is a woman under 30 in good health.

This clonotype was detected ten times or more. CDR3: CASSLQPVGDEQFF. In nucleotides, the CDR3 is TGTGCCAGCAGTTTACAACCGGTAGGCGATGAGCAGTTCTTC. This chain joins TRBV12-3 or TRBV12-4 and TRBJ2-1, with D uncertain. The CDR3 sequence is 14 residues long. Between the trimmed V and J ends, which lost 2 bases and 8 bases, there was a span of 13 bases.

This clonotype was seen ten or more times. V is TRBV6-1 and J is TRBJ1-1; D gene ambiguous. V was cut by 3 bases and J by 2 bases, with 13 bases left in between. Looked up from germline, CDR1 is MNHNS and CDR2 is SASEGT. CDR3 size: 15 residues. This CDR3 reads CASSDFPGYNTEAFF. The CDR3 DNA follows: TGTGCCAGCAGTGACTTCCCGGGCTACAACACTGAAGCTTTCTTT.

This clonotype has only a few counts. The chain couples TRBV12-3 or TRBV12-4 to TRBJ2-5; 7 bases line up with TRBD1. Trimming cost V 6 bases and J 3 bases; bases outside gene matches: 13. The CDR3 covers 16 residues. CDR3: CASSPFDSQGEETQYF. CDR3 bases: TGTGCCAGCAGCCCCTTCGACAGCCAGGGGGAAGAGACCCAGTACTTC.

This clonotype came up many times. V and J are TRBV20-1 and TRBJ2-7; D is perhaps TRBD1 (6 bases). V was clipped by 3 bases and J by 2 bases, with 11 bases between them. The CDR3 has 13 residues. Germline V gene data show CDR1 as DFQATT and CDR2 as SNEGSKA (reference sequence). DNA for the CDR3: TGCAGTGCTAGGACAGGATCTACCTACGAGCAGTACTTC. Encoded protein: CSARTGSTYEQYF.

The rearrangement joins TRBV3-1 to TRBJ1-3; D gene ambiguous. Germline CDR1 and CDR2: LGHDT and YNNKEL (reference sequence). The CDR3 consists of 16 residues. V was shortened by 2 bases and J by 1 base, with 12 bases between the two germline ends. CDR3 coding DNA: TGTGCCAGCAGCCAACGGTCCGGCAGATCTGGAAACACCATATATTTT. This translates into CASSQRSGRSGNTIYF.

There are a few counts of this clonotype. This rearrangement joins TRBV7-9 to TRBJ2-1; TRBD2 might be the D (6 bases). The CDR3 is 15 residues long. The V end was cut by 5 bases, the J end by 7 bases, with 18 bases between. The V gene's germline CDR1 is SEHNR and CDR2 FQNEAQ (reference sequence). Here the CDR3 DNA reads TGTGCCAGCAGCCCCATACGGGACTCATCAAATGAGCAGTTCTTC. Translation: CASSPIRDSSNEQFF. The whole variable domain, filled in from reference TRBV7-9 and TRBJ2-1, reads DTGVSQNPRHKITKRGQNVTFRCDPISEHNRLYWYRQTLGQGPEFLTYFQNEAQLEKSRLLSDRFSAERPKGSFSTLEIQRTEQGDSAMYLCASSPIRDSSNEQFFGPGTRLTVL.

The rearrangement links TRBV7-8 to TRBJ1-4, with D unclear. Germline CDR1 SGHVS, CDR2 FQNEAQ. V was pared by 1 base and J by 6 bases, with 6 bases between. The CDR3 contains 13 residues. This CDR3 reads CASSLGPDEKLFF. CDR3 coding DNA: TGTGCCAGCAGCTTAGGTCCGGATGAAAAACTGTTTTTT.

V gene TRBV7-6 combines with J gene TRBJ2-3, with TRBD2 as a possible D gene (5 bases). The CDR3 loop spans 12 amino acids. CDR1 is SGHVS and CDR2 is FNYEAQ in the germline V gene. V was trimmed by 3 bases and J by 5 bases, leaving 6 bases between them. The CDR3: CASSFGEDTQYF. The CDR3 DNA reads TGTGCCAGCAGCTTCGGGGAAGATACGCAGTATTTT. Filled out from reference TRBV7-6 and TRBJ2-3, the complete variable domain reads GAGVSQSPRYKVTKRGQDVALRCDPISGHVSLYWYRQALGQGPEFLTYFNYEAQQDKSGLPNDRFSAERPEGSISTLTIQRTEQRDSAMYRCASSFGEDTQYFGPGTRLTVL.

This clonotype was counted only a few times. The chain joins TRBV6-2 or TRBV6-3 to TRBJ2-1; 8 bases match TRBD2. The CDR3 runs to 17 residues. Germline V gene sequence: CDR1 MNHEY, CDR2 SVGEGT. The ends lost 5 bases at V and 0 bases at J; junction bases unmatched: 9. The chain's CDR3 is CASSTIVAGSSYNEQFF. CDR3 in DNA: TGTGCCAGCAGTACCATCGTAGCGGGAAGCTCCTACAATGAGCAGTTCTTC.

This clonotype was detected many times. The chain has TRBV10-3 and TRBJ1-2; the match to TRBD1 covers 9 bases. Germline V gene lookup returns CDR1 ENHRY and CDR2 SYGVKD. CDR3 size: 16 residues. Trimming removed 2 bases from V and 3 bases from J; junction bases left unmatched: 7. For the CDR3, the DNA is TGTGCCATCAGTGAGCCCGGGACAGGGCTAGACTATGGCTACACCTTC. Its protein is CAISEPGTGLDYGYTF.

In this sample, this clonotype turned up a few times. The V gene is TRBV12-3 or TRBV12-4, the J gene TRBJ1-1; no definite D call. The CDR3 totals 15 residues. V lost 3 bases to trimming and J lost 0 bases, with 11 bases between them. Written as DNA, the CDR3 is TGTGCCAGCAGTTTCACGACCGGGGTGAACACTGAAGCTTTCTTT. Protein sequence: CASSFTTGVNTEAFF.

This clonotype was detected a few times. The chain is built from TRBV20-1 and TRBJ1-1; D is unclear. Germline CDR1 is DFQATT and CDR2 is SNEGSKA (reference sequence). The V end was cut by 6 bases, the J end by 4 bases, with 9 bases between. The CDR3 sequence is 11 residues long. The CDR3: CSAGHGTEAFF. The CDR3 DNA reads TGCAGTGCAGGGCACGGCACTGAAGCTTTCTTT.

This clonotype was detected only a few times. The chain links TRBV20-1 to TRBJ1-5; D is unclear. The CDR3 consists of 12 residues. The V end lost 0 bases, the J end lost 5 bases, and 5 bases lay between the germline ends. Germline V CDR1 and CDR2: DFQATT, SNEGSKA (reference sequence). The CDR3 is CSAREEDQPQHF. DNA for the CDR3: TGCAGTGCTAGAGAAGAAGATCAGCCCCAGCATTTT.

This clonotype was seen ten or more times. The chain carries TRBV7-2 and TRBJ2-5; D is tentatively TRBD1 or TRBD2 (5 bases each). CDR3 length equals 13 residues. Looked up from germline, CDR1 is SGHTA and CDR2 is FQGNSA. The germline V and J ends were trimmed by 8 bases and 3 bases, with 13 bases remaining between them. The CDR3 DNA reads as TGTGCCAGCCGGGGCCCTGGGAAAGAGACCCAGTACTTC. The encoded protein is CASRGPGKETQYF. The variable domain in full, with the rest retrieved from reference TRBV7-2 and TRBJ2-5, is GAGVSQSPSNKVTEKGKDVELRCDPISGHTALYWYRQSLGQGLEFLIYFQGNSAPDKSGLPSDRFSAERTGGSVSTLTIQRTQQEDSAVYLCASRGPGKETQYFGPGTRLLVL.

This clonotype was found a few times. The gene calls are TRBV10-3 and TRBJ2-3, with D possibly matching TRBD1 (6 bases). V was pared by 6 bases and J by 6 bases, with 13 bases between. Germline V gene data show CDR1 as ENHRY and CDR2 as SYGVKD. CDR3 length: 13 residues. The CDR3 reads CAISQQGPDTQYF. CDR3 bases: TGTGCCATCAGCCAACAGGGACCCGATACGCAGTATTTT.